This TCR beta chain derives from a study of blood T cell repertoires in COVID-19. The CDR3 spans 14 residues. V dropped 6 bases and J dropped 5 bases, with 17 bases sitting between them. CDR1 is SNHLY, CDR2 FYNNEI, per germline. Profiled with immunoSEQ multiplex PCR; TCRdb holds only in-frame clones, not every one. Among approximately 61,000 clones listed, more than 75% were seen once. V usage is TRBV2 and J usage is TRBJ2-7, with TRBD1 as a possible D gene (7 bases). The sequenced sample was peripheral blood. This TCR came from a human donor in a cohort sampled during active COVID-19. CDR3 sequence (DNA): TGTGCCAGCAGCCTACTGACAGGGAGGAACGAGCAGTACTTC. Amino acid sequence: CASSLLTGRNEQYF.